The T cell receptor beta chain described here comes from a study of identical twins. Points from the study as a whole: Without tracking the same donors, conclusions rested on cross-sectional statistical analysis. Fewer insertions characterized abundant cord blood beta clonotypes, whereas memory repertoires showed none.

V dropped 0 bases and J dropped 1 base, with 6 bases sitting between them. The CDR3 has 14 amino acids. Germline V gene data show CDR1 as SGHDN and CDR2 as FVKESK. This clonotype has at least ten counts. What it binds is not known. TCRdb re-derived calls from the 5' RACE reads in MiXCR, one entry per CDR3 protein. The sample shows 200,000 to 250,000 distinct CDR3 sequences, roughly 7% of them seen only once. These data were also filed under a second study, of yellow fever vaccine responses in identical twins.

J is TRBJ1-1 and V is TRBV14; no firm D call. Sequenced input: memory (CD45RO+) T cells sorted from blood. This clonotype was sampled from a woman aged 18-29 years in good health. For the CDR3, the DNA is TGTGCCAGCAGCCAAGACAGGACGAACACTGAAGCTTTCTTT. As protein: CASSQDRTNTEAFF. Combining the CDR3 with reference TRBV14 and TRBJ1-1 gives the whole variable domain EAGVTQFPSHSVIEKGQTVTLRCDPISGHDNLYWYRRVMGKEIKFLLHFVKESKQDESGMPNNRFLAERTGGTYSTLKVQPAELEDSGVYFCASSQDRTNTEAFFGQGTRLTVV.